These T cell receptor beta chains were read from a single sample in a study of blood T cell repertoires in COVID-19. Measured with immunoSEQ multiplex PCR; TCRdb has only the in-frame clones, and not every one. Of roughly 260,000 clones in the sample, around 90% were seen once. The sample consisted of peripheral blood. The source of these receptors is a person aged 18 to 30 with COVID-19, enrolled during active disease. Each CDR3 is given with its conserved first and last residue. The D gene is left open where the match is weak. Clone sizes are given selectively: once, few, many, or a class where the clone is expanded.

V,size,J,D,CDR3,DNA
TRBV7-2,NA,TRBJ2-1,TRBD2,CASSPIGGTSLVAGQFF,TGTGCCAGCAGCCCGATAGGCGGGACTAGCTTGGTTGCAGGGCAGTTCTTC
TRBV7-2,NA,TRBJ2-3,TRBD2,CASSLGREGTQYF,TGTGCCAGCAGCTTGGGACGGGAGGGTACGCAGTATTTT
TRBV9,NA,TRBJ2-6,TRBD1,CASSPSQGESGANVLTF,TGTGCCAGCAGCCCATCACAGGGGGAGAGTGGGGCCAACGTCCTGACTTTC
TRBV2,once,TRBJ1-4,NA,CASSEPRVGEKLFF,TGTGCCAGCAGTGAACCCAGGGTGGGCGAAAAACTGTTTTTT
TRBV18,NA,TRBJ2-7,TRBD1,CASSRDRGAYEQYF,TGTGCCAGCTCACGAGACAGGGGGGCCTACGAGCAGTACTTC
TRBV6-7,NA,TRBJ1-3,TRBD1,CASSGTGNSGNTIYF,TGTGCCAGCAGCGGGACAGGGAACTCTGGAAACACCATATATTTT
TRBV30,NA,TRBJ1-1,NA,CAWSVEFGGDRLLNTEAFF,TGTGCCTGGAGTGTAGAGTTTGGAGGGGATCGATTGTTGAACACTGAAGCTTTCTTT
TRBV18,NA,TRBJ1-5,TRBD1,CASSPQGAQPQHF,TGTGCCAGCTCACCACAGGGGGCTCAGCCCCAGCATTTT
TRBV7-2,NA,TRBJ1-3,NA,CASSSQGLSGNTIYF,TGTGCCAGCAGCTCACAGGGTCTCTCTGGAAACACCATATATTTT
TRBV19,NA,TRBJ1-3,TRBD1,CASSPRRDRADTIYF,TGTGCCAGTAGTCCCCGCCGGGACAGGGCGGACACCATATATTTT
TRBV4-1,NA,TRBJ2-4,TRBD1,CASSQVRYPGQGPFGENIQYF,TGCGCCAGCAGCCAAGTAAGGTACCCGGGACAGGGGCCGTTCGGGGAAAACATTCAGTACTTC
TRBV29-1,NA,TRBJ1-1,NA,CSVEDGGHTEAFF,TGCAGCGTTGAAGACGGAGGCCACACTGAAGCTTTCTTT
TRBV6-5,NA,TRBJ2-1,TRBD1,CASRKGQGDNEQFF,TGTGCCAGCAGGAAGGGACAGGGTGACAATGAGCAGTTCTTC
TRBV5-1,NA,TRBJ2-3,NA,CASSYTTDTQYF,TGCGCCAGCAGCTATACAACAGATACGCAGTATTTT
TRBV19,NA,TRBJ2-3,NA,CASSIDPRAADTDTQYF,TGTGCCAGTAGTATAGATCCACGAGCCGCGGACACAGATACGCAGTATTTT
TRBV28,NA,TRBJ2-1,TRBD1,CASSYRGADNEQFF,TGTGCCAGCAGTTACAGGGGCGCCGACAATGAGCAGTTCTTC
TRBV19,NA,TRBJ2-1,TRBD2,CASSLIAGVIRNEQFF,TGTGCCAGTAGTCTAATAGCGGGAGTGATACGCAATGAGCAGTTCTTC
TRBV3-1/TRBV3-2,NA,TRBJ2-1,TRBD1,CASSQGTGGANEQFF,TGTGCCAGCAGCCAAGGGACAGGGGGCGCGAATGAGCAGTTCTTC
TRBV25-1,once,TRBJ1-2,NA,CASRPGTGPRYGYTF,TGTGCCAGCAGGCCCGGTACAGGGCCTCGCTATGGCTACACCTTC
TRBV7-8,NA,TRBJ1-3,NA,CASSPNRTSSSGNTIYF,TGTGCCAGCAGCCCGAATCGGACAAGTAGCTCTGGAAACACCATATATTTT
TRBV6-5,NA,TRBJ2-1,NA,CASSYSGFSSYNEQFF,TGTGCCAGCAGTTACTCGGGCTTCAGCTCCTACAATGAGCAGTTCTTC
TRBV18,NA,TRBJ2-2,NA,CASSDRRGTNTGELFF,TGTGCCAGCTCTGATCGGCGGGGAACGAACACCGGGGAGCTGTTTTTT
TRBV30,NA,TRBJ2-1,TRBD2,CAWRTRPKSGRGNEQFF,TGTGCCTGGAGGACGCGGCCTAAAAGCGGGAGAGGGAATGAGCAGTTCTTC
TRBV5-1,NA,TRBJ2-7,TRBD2,CASSPGRGNAGGNYEQYF,TGCGCCAGCAGCCCTGGAAGGGGGAATGCGGGAGGCAACTACGAGCAGTACTTC
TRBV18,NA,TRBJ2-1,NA,CASSLGQSYNEQFF,TGTGCCAGCTCACTGGGACAATCCTACAATGAGCAGTTCTTC
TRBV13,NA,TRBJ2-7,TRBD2,CASSSGGSELNSYEQYF,TGTGCCAGCAGCTCTGGCGGGAGCGAGTTAAACTCCTACGAGCAGTACTTC
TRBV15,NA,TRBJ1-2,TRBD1,CATSGAGQGGGYTF,TGTGCCACCAGCGGCGCTGGACAGGGCGGTGGCTACACCTTC
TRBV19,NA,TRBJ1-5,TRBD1,CASSIDNRGLGQPQHF,TGTGCCAGTAGTATAGATAACAGGGGGCTCGGTCAGCCCCAGCATTTT
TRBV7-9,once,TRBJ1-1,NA,CASSHSTEAFF,TGTGCCAGCAGCCACAGCACTGAAGCTTTCTTT
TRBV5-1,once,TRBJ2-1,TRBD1,CASSRGQSSYNEQFF,TGCGCCAGCAGCCGGGGACAGAGCTCCTACAATGAGCAGTTCTTC
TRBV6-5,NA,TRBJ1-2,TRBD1,CASTGQGDYGYTF,TGTGCCAGCACGGGACAGGGGGACTATGGCTACACCTTC
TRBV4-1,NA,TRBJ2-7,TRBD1,CASSQGQGTAYEQYF,TGCGCCAGCAGCCAGGGACAGGGGACCGCCTACGAGCAGTACTTC
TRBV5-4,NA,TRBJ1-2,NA,CASSILQGASTNYGYTF,TGTGCCAGCAGCATACTACAAGGGGCAAGTACTAACTATGGCTACACCTTC
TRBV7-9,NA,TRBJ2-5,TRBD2,CASSSTGTSDQETQYF,TGTGCCAGCAGCTCCACCGGGACTAGCGACCAAGAGACCCAGTACTTC
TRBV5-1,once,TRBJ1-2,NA,CASSPTGRVRDGYTF,TGCGCCAGCAGCCCGACGGGGAGGGTGAGGGATGGCTACACCTTC
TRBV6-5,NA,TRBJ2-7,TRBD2,CASSYGLAYYEQYF,TGTGCCAGCAGTTATGGACTAGCGTATTACGAGCAGTACTTC
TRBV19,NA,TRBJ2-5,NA,CASSMRQQETQYF,TGTGCCAGTAGTATGAGACAGCAGGAGACCCAGTACTTC
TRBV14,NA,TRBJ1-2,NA,CASSQGGGVLTPYGYTF,TGTGCCAGCAGCCAAGGCGGGGGGGTGCTAACTCCATATGGCTACACCTTC
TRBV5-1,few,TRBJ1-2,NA,CASSLAGDNYGYTF,TGCGCCAGCAGCTTGGCAGGGGACAACTATGGCTACACCTTC
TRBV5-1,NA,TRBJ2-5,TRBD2,CASSLESSGRGQETQYF,TGCGCCAGCAGCTTGGAGTCTAGCGGGAGAGGTCAAGAGACCCAGTACTTC
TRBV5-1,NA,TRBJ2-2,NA,CASSLEGSGELFF,TGCGCCAGCAGCTTGGAGGGGTCCGGGGAGCTGTTTTTT
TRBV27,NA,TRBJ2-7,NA,CASSWGSGESYEQYF,TGTGCCAGCAGTTGGGGATCGGGGGAATCCTACGAGCAGTACTTC
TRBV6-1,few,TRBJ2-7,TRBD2,CASSELAGGSYEQYF,TGTGCCAGCAGTGAATTAGCGGGAGGAAGTTACGAGCAGTACTTC
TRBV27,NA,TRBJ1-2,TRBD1,CASSFTGAERGYTF,TGTGCCAGCAGTTTTACAGGGGCAGAGCGGGGCTACACCTTC
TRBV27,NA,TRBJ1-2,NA,CASSPGGSGYTF,TGTGCCAGCAGTCCGGGGGGTTCTGGCTACACCTTC
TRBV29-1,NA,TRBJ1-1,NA,CSVEGLRQAEAFF,TGCAGCGTTGAAGGTCTCCGGCAGGCTGAAGCTTTCTTT
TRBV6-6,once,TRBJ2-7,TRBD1,CASKGTDSYEQYF,TGTGCCAGCAAAGGGACAGACTCCTACGAGCAGTACTTC
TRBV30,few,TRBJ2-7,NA,CAWSTGMNEQYF,TGTGCCTGGAGTACAGGGATGAATGAGCAGTACTTC
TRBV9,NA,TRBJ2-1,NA,CASSVVTAYNEQFF,TGTGCCAGCAGCGTAGTTACAGCATACAATGAGCAGTTCTTC
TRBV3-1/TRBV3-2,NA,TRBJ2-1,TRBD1,CASSQNGGDRSLDEQFF,TGTGCCAGCAGCCAGAACGGAGGGGACAGGTCTTTGGATGAGCAGTTCTTC
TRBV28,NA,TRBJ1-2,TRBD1,CASSLDRGYNYGYTF,TGTGCCAGCAGTTTAGACAGGGGGTACAACTATGGCTACACCTTC
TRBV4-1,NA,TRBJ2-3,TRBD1,CASSHVGRDRGTDTQYF,TGCGCCAGCAGCCATGTCGGCCGGGACAGGGGCACAGATACGCAGTATTTT
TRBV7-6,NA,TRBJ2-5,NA,CASSLALGHQETQYF,TGTGCCAGCAGCTTAGCGCTGGGGCACCAAGAGACCCAGTACTTC
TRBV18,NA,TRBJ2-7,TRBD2,CASSPRGTSGRASEQYF,TGTGCCAGCTCACCACGGGGGACTAGCGGGAGGGCATCTGAGCAGTACTTC